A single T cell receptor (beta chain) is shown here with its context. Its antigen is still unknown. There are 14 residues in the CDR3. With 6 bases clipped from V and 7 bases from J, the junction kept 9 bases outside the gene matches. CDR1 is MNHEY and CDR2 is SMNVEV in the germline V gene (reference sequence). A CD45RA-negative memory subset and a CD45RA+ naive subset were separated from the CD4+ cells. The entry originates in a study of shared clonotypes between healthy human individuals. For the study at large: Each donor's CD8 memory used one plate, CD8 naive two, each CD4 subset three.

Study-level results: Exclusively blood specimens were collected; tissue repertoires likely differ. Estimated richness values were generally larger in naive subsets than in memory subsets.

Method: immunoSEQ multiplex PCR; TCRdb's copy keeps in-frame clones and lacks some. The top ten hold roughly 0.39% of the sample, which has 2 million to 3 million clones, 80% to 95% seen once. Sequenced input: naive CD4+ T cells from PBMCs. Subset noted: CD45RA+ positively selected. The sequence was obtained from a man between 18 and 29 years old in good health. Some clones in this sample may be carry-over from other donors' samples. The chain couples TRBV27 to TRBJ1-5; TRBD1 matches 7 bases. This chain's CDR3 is CASSPTGVRQPQHF. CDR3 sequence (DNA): TGTGCCAGCAGCCCAACAGGGGTGCGGCAGCCCCAGCATTTT.